The rows below give T cell receptor beta chains drawn from one sample of a study of blood T cell repertoires in COVID-19. The assay was immunoSEQ multiplex PCR, and TCRdb's table has in-frame clones only and misses some. The table includes some 400,000 clones, 81% detected once. What was sequenced was peripheral blood. These receptors all come from a human donor with acute or convalescent COVID-19. The donor label of this sample is uncertain. The CDR3 runs from the conserved cysteine through the conserved F or W. D genes are given only for firm matches. Not every row has a clone size; where given, it reads once, few, many or a size class.

d_call cdr3_length j_call v_call clone_size cdr3_aa cdr3_nt
TRBD2 14 TRBJ2-7 TRBV18 NA CASSPHGLASEQYF TGTGCCAGCTCACCACACGGACTAGCGTCCGAGCAGTACTTC
NA 16 TRBJ2-3 TRBV21-1 NA CASSKEGSVGTDTQYF TGTGCCAGCAGCAAAGAAGGGAGCGTGGGCACAGATACGCAGTATTTT
NA 14 TRBJ1-1 TRBV18 NA CASSPPTGFTEAFF TGTGCCAGCTCACCACCTACAGGGTTCACTGAAGCTTTCTTT
TRBD1 16 TRBJ2-2 TRBV19 NA CASSTYRGRQTGELFF TGTGCCAGTAGTACTTACAGGGGGCGGCAAACCGGGGAGCTGTTTTTT
TRBD1 16 TRBJ1-1 TRBV4-1 NA CASSQPTGAMNTEAFF TGCGCCAGCAGCCAACCGACAGGGGCTATGAATACTGAAGCTTTCTTT
NA 16 TRBJ1-1 TRBV5-4 NA CASRPSNRARNTEAFF TGTGCCAGCCGTCCGTCTAACAGGGCAAGGAACACTGAAGCTTTCTTT
TRBD1 17 TRBJ1-2 TRBV27 NA CASSPDRTGWAGYGYTF TGTGCCAGCAGTCCCGACAGGACAGGCTGGGCTGGGTATGGCTACACCTTC
NA 13 TRBJ1-1 TRBV27 NA CASSLLNSPEAFF TGTGCCAGCAGTTTATTGAACAGCCCTGAAGCTTTCTTT
NA 15 TRBJ2-7 TRBV11-2 NA CASSPDRDTDYEQYF TGTGCCAGCAGCCCTGACCGGGACACCGACTACGAGCAGTACTTC
TRBD1 14 TRBJ2-5 TRBV2 NA CASSPDRVQETQYF TGTGCCAGCAGCCCCGACAGGGTCCAAGAGACCCAGTACTTC
TRBD2 14 TRBJ2-7 TRBV27 NA CASRTGLFSYEQYF TGTGCCAGCAGGACGGGACTATTCTCCTACGAGCAGTACTTC
TRBD2 14 TRBJ2-1 TRBV18 NA CASTSSGSHNEQFF TGTGCCAGCACTTCTAGCGGGAGCCACAATGAGCAGTTCTTC
TRBD2 15 TRBJ2-5 TRBV4-1 NA CASAFGGAVGETQYF TGCGCCAGCGCCTTCGGGGGGGCGGTCGGGGAGACCCAGTACTTC
TRBD1 15 TRBJ1-1 TRBV19 NA CASSGRGQGNTEAFF TGTGCCAGTAGTGGCCGGGGACAGGGGAACACTGAAGCTTTCTTT
TRBD2 15 TRBJ2-7 TRBV5-1 NA CASWGGEYPPYEQYF TGCGCCAGCTGGGGGGGGGAGTACCCACCCTACGAGCAGTACTTC
NA 12 TRBJ1-2 TRBV6-1 NA CASSELSYGYTF TGTGCCAGCAGTGAACTCTCCTATGGCTACACCTTC
NA 12 TRBJ1-1 TRBV12-3/TRBV12-4 NA CASSNLDREAFF TGTGCCAGCAGCAACCTTGACAGGGAAGCTTTCTTT
TRBD2 18 TRBJ2-1 TRBV11-2 NA CASSSRGLAGSSYNEQFF TGTGCCAGCAGCTCCAGGGGACTAGCGGGGAGCTCCTACAATGAGCAGTTCTTC
NA 17 TRBJ1-2 TRBV7-9 NA CASSPRDYRATNYGYTF TGTGCCAGCAGCCCACGGGACTACCGAGCCACTAACTATGGCTACACCTTC
TRBD1 15 TRBJ2-2 TRBV18 NA CASSPRQGATGELFF TGTGCCAGCTCACCACGACAGGGTGCCACCGGGGAGCTGTTTTTT
NA 15 TRBJ2-1 TRBV7-9 NA CASSLGQGPFYEQFF TGTGCCAGCAGCTTAGGGCAGGGGCCGTTCTATGAGCAGTTCTTC
NA 13 TRBJ1-2 TRBV27 NA CASSPRRNYGYTF TGTGCCAGCAGCCCAAGGCGGAACTATGGCTACACCTTC
TRBD2 17 TRBJ2-2 TRBV4-2 few CASSQDFSGRNTGELFF TGTGCCAGCAGCCAAGATTTCAGCGGGAGGAACACCGGGGAGCTGTTTTTT
NA 13 TRBJ1-1 TRBV10-1 NA CADEQDKNTEAFF TGCGCCGACGAACAGGATAAGAACACTGAAGCTTTCTTT
NA 16 TRBJ1-3 TRBV13 NA CASSLGAQGFGNTIYF TGTGCCAGCAGCTTAGGCGCGCAGGGCTTCGGAAACACCATATATTTT
NA 16 TRBJ1-2 TRBV15 NA CATSSDRAPKGGGYTF TGTGCCACCAGCAGTGACCGTGCGCCCAAGGGAGGCGGCTACACCTTC
NA 16 TRBJ1-2 TRBV28 few CASSLGRGNLLGGYTF TGTGCCAGCAGTTTGGGCAGGGGAAATTTGCTGGGTGGCTACACCTTC
TRBD1 12 TRBJ1-4 TRBV30 NA CALDRGREKLFF TGTGCCTTAGACAGGGGTCGCGAAAAACTGTTTTTT
NA 14 TRBJ2-7 TRBV7-8 NA CASSLGSRTYEQYF TGTGCCAGCAGCTTAGGGAGTCGGACCTACGAGCAGTACTTC
TRBD1 16 TRBJ2-1 TRBV30 once CAWSGFARGTYNEQFF TGTGCCTGGAGTGGATTCGCCAGGGGGACCTACAATGAGCAGTTCTTC
TRBD1 15 TRBJ1-1 TRBV19 NA CASSNIRGQVTQAFF TGTGCCAGTAGTAATATTAGGGGACAGGTAACGCAAGCTTTCTTT
TRBD2 14 TRBJ2-2 TRBV2 NA CASSEREGPRELFF TGTGCCAGCAGTGAGCGGGAGGGCCCGAGGGAGCTGTTTTTT
TRBD2 16 TRBJ2-2 TRBV18 NA CASSSIQGLAGRELFF TGTGCCAGCTCATCGATCCAGGGACTAGCGGGAAGGGAGCTGTTTTTT
TRBD2 15 TRBJ2-3 TRBV19 NA CATRPRAGVTDTQYF TGTGCCACGCGGCCCCGCGCGGGAGTCACAGATACGCAGTATTTT
NA 15 TRBJ1-3 TRBV28 NA CASSPSSSSGNTIYF TGTGCCAGCAGTCCCTCGTCCAGCTCTGGAAACACCATATATTTT
TRBD1 14 TRBJ1-1 TRBV18 NA CASSRDRVWTEAFF TGTGCCAGCTCAAGGGACAGGGTATGGACTGAAGCTTTCTTT
NA 13 TRBJ2-1 TRBV19 NA CASTGDTPNEQFF TGTGCCAGTACTGGGGACACCCCCAATGAGCAGTTCTTC
TRBD2 16 TRBJ2-7 TRBV28 NA CASSLGRGGAPYEQYF TGTGCCAGCAGCCTCGGGCGGGGGGGGGCCCCCTACGAGCAGTACTTC
TRBD1 14 TRBJ2-5 TRBV29-1 NA CSVRKRTGEETQYF TGCAGCGTGCGGAAGCGGACAGGGGAAGAGACCCAGTACTTC
NA 16 TRBJ1-1 TRBV27 NA CASSFIRVLRYTEAFF TGTGCCAGCAGTTTTATCAGGGTTCTTCGATACACTGAAGCTTTCTTT
NA 13 TRBJ1-5 TRBV27 NA CASSFAGGQPQHF TGTGCCAGCAGTTTCGCGGGTGGTCAGCCCCAGCATTTT
NA 15 TRBJ1-5 TRBV3-1/TRBV3-2 once CASSQDRTDNQPQHF TGTGCCAGCAGCCAAGATAGGACAGACAATCAGCCCCAGCATTTT
NA 13 TRBJ1-4 TRBV18 NA CASSPPNRAKLFF TGTGCCAGCTCACCACCGAACAGGGCAAAACTGTTTTTT
TRBD2 15 TRBJ2-7 TRBV28 NA CASSFGGRAFYEQYF TGTGCCAGCAGTTTCGGCGGGAGGGCCTTCTACGAGCAGTACTTC
TRBD1 15 TRBJ2-3 TRBV18 NA CASSPRTGITDTQYF TGTGCCAGCTCACCTCGGACAGGGATCACAGATACGCAGTATTTT
TRBD2 18 TRBJ2-5 TRBV6-4 NA CASRKEFSGGSPVETQYF TGTGCCAGCAGAAAAGAGTTCAGCGGGGGGAGCCCAGTTGAGACCCAGTACTTC
NA 13 TRBJ1-5 TRBV29-1 few CSVATGNHQPQHF TGCAGCGTTGCCACAGGGAACCATCAGCCCCAGCATTTT
NA 17 TRBJ1-4 TRBV11-2 NA CASSLEGAGELEEKLFF TGTGCCAGCAGCTTAGAGGGAGCAGGGGAATTGGAAGAAAAACTGTTTTTT
NA 13 TRBJ1-6 TRBV27 NA CASSLSSNSPLHF TGTGCCAGCAGTTTGTCCAGTAATTCACCCCTCCACTTT
TRBD1 16 TRBJ1-3 TRBV7-6 NA CASSFRIQGTGNTIYF TGTGCCAGCAGCTTCCGGATACAGGGGACTGGAAACACCATATATTTT
TRBD1 17 TRBJ1-3 TRBV4-1 NA CASSLAPQGAAGNTIYF TGCGCCAGCAGCCTTGCCCCCCAGGGGGCAGCTGGAAACACCATATATTTT
TRBD2 14 TRBJ2-5 TRBV19 once CASRSGSPQETQYF TGTGCCAGTAGAAGCGGGAGCCCCCAAGAGACCCAGTACTTC
NA 14 TRBJ2-5 TRBV5-1 once CASSDSTLQETQYF TGCGCCAGCTCTGACTCGACCCTCCAAGAGACCCAGTACTTC
TRBD2 17 TRBJ2-5 TRBV5-6 once CASSTRLAGVLQETQYF TGTGCCAGCAGCACCCGACTAGCGGGCGTCCTCCAAGAGACCCAGTACTTC
TRBD1 16 TRBJ1-4 TRBV5-4 NA CASSSYGQGRNEKLFF TGTGCCAGCAGCTCTTACGGACAGGGCAGAAATGAAAAACTGTTTTTT
TRBD1 18 TRBJ2-3 TRBV6-4 once CASSPGQGEGKGTDTQYF TGTGCCAGCAGTCCGGGACAGGGGGAGGGAAAAGGCACAGATACGCAGTATTTT
TRBD1 15 TRBJ1-2 TRBV30 NA CAWSADRGRNYGYTF TGTGCCTGGAGTGCGGACAGGGGGAGGAACTATGGCTACACCTTC